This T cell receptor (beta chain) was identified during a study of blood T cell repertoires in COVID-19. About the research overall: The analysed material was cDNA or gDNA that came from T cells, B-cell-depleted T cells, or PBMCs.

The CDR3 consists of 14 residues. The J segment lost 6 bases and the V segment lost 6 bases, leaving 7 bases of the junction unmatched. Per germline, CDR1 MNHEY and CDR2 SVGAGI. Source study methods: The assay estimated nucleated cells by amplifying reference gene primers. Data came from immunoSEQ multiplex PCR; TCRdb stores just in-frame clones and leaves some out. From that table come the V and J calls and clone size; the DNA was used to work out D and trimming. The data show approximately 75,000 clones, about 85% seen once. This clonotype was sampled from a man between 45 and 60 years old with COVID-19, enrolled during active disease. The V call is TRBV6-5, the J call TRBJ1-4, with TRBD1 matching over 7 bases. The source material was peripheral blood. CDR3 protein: CASRLTGSDEKLFF. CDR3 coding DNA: TGTGCCAGCAGGTTGACAGGGAGCGATGAAAAACTGTTTTTT.